The T cell receptor beta chain under discussion was sequenced for a study of blood T cell repertoires in COVID-19. V gave up 5 bases and J gave up 0 bases, with 9 bases separating them. CDR3 size: 14 residues. Germline CDR1 KGHSH, CDR2 LQKENI. Those enrolled, adults aged about 18 to 89 years, came from some 23 US areas. Two negative PCRs, clearance, or symptom resolution were required of recovered Cohort 3 donors. Only in-frame clones appear in the TCRdb table, and some are missing; sequencing was by immunoSEQ multiplex PCR. The sample yields approximately 270,000 clones, approximately 85% seen once. The TCR was taken from a woman between 25 and 40 years old who had recovered from COVID-19. V gene TRBV18 combines with J gene TRBJ2-3; D unclear. The sample consisted of PBMCs or T cells enriched from blood (not recorded which). CDR3 nucleotide sequence: TGTGCCAGCTCAGGGCAACCTAGCACAGATACGCAGTATTTT. It specifies CASSGQPSTDTQYF.